This record covers a single TCR beta chain. Its antigen is currently not known. The germline gene is not matched at one end of the junction; a read error may be the cause. A single peripheral blood draw of roughly 0.11 L on average was collected from each donor into heparinised tubes. A BD FACSAria II and a panel including CD45RO, CCR7, CD25, CD127, CD95 and CD27 were used to sort naive, central memory, regulatory and stem cell-like memory CD4+ T cells. Purity was above 98% for every sorted population. Right away, PBMCs were isolated by Lymphoprep density gradient centrifugation and were stained directly, with no culture step. So that batch effects would be minimized, each experiment stained and sorted samples in pairs, pairing one healthy donor with one patient. This record comes from a study of beta chain features in type 1 diabetes (dated by TCRdb to the late 2010s). Background on the whole study: Patients and healthy donors did not differ in mean age, gender distribution, total cell number or subset yield. A total of 90 million to 140 million sorted cells were examined across all samples, and RNA yield correlated strongly with the number of cells per subset. In the study, recently diagnosed type 1 diabetes patients and matched healthy donors were compared on the TCRB repertoires of their sorted circulating CD4+ T cell subsets. Whereas all 30 or so donors provided naive and central memory subsets, regulatory and stem cell-like memory subsets were isolated from just 8 patients and roughly 8 healthy donors.

CDR1 and CDR2, per the germline V gene (reference sequence), are SGHNT and YYREEE. The CDR3, cysteine through phenylalanine, is 15 amino acids long. The sequence is cut down to CDR3 DNA, 45 bases in frame from base 1. The entire isolated RNA was reverse transcribed using the High Capacity cDNA Reverse Transcription Kit, and thus expressed TCRB transcripts were sequenced. Naive, central memory and regulatory T cell samples underwent deep immunoSEQ sequencing, averaging about 3.5 million total reads per sample. After sorted cells were lysed in RLT buffer, RNA was extracted with DNase-treated RNeasy Micro or Mini kits, with the choice depending on cell number. Each cell subset was processed separately to prevent cross-contamination, with patient and healthy donor samples processed together. The immunoSEQ multiplex PCR was used to amplify TCRB sequences from cDNA, yielding 87-bp fragments that span the CDR3 region. Sequencing of the amplicons was performed on the Illumina HiSeq platform. The published analysis was carried out like this. PCR bias was corrected computationally using synthetic template baselines, and reads within Hamming distance 2 were collapsed, with unmergeable singletons discarded. By aligning reads against IMGT, V, D and J genes, CDR3 length, and insertions or deletions at six rearrangement sites were assigned. Within each subset, clonotype counts were normalized to the number of sorted cells before true diversity and Gini coefficients were calculated with the tcR R package. The overlap coefficient, calculated on TCRB nucleotide sequences, was used to quantify repertoire sharing. TCRdb's version of the immuneACCESS table is confined to in-frame rearrangements and falls short of the full clone set. An unresolved V gene accounts for under half of the shortfall where checked; the remainder is of unknown origin. The V and J calls and the clone size are those of that table, but D and trimming were determined from the DNA. The sample table records 250,000 to 350,000 clones; 13% to 15% of these occur just once. Over 5.5% of the sample lies in the top ten.

The paper's findings and limits, for the study overall: Type 1 diabetes patients showed a moderate but significant shortening of TCRB CDR3 length in all four CD4+ subsets. At VDJ recombination sites, patients with type 1 diabetes made fewer insertions and deleted more nucleotides, a pattern implying thymic rearrangement abnormalities. Naive, central memory and regulatory TCRB repertoires appeared more similar among patients than among healthy donors. Only small numbers of individuals were included in the HLA sub-analyses, which left unresolved whether HLA type had any influence on TCRB rearrangement. PCR might favor shorter templates, but patient and control samples were amplified and corrected together, so any skew would affect both groups equally. Because cDNA was sequenced instead of genomic DNA, activated cells with high expression could be over-represented, although the groups did not differ in activation or CD3 levels.

The clonotype originates from a young man in good health. The chain couples TRBV5-4 to TRBJ2-7; no D gene can be assigned with confidence. Sequencing was carried out using central memory CD4+ T cells from blood. The nucleotide sequence is given as TGCGCCAGCAGCCAAGATGGGATGTGGGGTGGCGAGCAGTACTTC. Its translation is CASSQDGMWGGEQYF.